The 31 T cell receptor beta chains below were found in one sample sequenced in a study of blood T cell repertoires in COVID-19. Only in-frame clones appear in the TCRdb table, and some are missing; sequencing was by immunoSEQ multiplex PCR. The repertoire holds about 180,000 clones, about 81% seen once, with approximately 12% in the top ten. Input material: peripheral blood. These receptors were taken from a woman older than 75 with COVID-19, enrolled during active disease.

This chain joins TRBV27 and TRBJ2-1, with 12 bases matching TRBD2. The junction had 4 bases not matched to a gene; V was cut back by 4 bases and J by 6 bases. The germline CDR1 and CDR2 sequences are MNHEY and SMNVEV (reference sequence). The CDR3 loop spans 15 amino acids. The CDR3 coding sequence is TGTGCCAGCAGTTCCCTAGCGGGGGGGCCCAATGAGCAGTTCTTC. It encodes CASSSLAGGPNEQFF.

This clone has a handful of counts. V usage is TRBV7-8 and J usage is TRBJ1-2, with TRBD1 matching 8 bases. Trimming took 8 bases from V and 5 from J; bases not matched to a gene: 4. The CDR3 is 12 residues long. Germline V gives CDR1 SGHVS, CDR2 FQNEAQ. In DNA form, the CDR3 reads TGTGCCAGCGCACAGGGGGTGTATGGCTACACCTTC. It specifies CASAQGVYGYTF. The whole variable domain, filled in from reference TRBV7-8 and TRBJ1-2, reads GAGVSQSPRYKVAKRGQDVALRCDPISGHVSLFWYQQALGQGPEFLTYFQNEAQLDKSGLPSDRFFAERPEGSVSTLKIQRTQQEDSAVYLCASAQGVYGYTFGSGTRLTVV.

The V call is TRBV2, the J call TRBJ1-1; 7 nucleotides match TRBD1. Germline CDR1 and CDR2: SNHLY and FYNNEI. The CDR3 covers 14 residues. Trimming removed 6 bases from V and 4 bases from J; junction bases left unmatched: 8. The CDR3 DNA follows: TGTGCCAGCAGCCCGACAGGGTTGAGCACTGAAGCTTTCTTT. It encodes CASSPTGLSTEAFF.

This clone turned up a few times. The gene calls are TRBV28 and TRBJ2-7; 12 bases agree with TRBD2. The trim removed 7 bases at V and 3 bases at J, leaving 7 bases unmatched. This CDR3 comprises 15 residues. CDR1 and CDR2 from the germline V gene are MDHEN and SYDVKM. For the CDR3, the DNA is TGTGCCAGCACGATTCCGGGACTAGCGGGCTACGAGCAGTACTTC. Translating it yields CASTIPGLAGYEQYF. The full variable domain, completed using reference TRBV28 and TRBJ2-7, is DVKVTQSSRYLVKRTGEKVFLECVQDMDHENMFWYRQDPGLGLRLIYFSYDVKMKEKGDIPEGYSVSREKKERFSLILESASTNQTSMYLCASTIPGLAGYEQYFGPGTRLTVT.

The genes are TRBV5-1 and TRBJ1-2; D possibly corresponds to TRBD1 (5 bases). Germline-derived CDR1 and CDR2 are SGHRS and YFSETQ. V lost 0 bases and J 2 bases, leaving 14 bases between the germline ends. The CDR3 length is 16 residues. The CDR3 region is CASSLDQGFRNYGYTF. CDR3 in DNA: TGCGCCAGCAGCTTGGACCAGGGTTTTAGGAACTATGGCTACACCTTC.

V and J are TRBV11-2 and TRBJ2-3; 11 bases agree with TRBD2. Unmatched junction bases numbered 8, after V lost 1 base and J lost 5 bases. The length of the CDR3 is 17 residues. CDR1 is SGHAT, CDR2 FQNNGV, per germline. In nucleotides, the CDR3 is TGTGCCAGCAGCTTAGTTTTTAGCGGGGGGGCGTTAGATACGCAGTATTTT. Its translation: CASSLVFSGGALDTQYF.

V gene TRBV24-1 combines with J gene TRBJ2-5, with 10 bases that match TRBD1. The germline V gene encodes CDR1 KGHDR and CDR2 SFDVKD. This CDR3 comprises 15 residues. J was trimmed by 5 bases and V by 4 bases; bases with no gene match: 6. Written as DNA, the CDR3 is TGTGCCACCAGTGACCCGACAGGGGGCCGGGAGACCCAGTACTTC. Protein sequence: CATSDPTGGRETQYF.

The chain combines TRBV11-2 with TRBJ2-5; 11 bases are shared with TRBD2. V was clipped by 5 bases and J by 1 base; unmatched bases: 3. From germline, CDR1 is SGHAT and CDR2 FQNNGV. The CDR3 totals 15 residues. CDR3 DNA: TGTGCCAGCAGCCTTGGACTAGCGGGCCAAGAGACCCAGTACTTC. It specifies CASSLGLAGQETQYF.

The genes are TRBV7-9 and TRBJ2-7; D not certain. CDR3 size: 12 residues. Germline V gene lookup returns CDR1 SEHNR and CDR2 FQNEAQ (reference sequence). Trimming took 1 base from V and 10 from J, leaving 11 bases between them. The CDR3 region is CASSLVLAEQYF. As DNA, the CDR3 is TGTGCCAGCAGCTTAGTTCTGGCAGAACAGTACTTC.

The chain joins TRBV19 to TRBJ1-2; possibly TRBD1 for D (5 bases). This CDR3 region has 14 residues. The germline V gene encodes CDR1 LNHDA and CDR2 SQIVND (reference sequence). V was cut by 5 bases and J by 7 bases, with 17 bases left in between. CDR3 nucleotides: TGTGCCAGTAGTTCTGGGGACTCCTTCGGTGGCTACACCTTC. It translates to CASSSGDSFGGYTF.

This clone was seen more than once but under ten times. This sequence joins TRBV7-6 and TRBJ2-5, with D hard to call. The CDR3 totals 13 residues. Trimming left V 4 bases short and J 4 bases short, with 10 bases between. Germline-derived CDR1 and CDR2 are SGHVS and FNYEAQ. The CDR3 DNA sequence: TGTGCCAGCAGCTCTCGACTCCGAGAGACCCAGTACTTC. This codes for CASSSRLRETQYF.

V usage is TRBV7-8 and J usage is TRBJ2-7, with TRBD1 as a possible D gene (5 bases). CDR3 length equals 12 residues. V was pared by 4 bases and J by 5 bases, with 9 bases between. CDR1 is SGHVS and CDR2 is FQNEAQ in the germline V gene. This CDR3 reads CASSSGLDEQYF. CDR3 DNA: TGTGCCAGCAGCTCAGGGCTGGACGAGCAGTACTTC.

This chain uses TRBV28 with TRBJ1-2, with 7 bases aligning to TRBD1. The CDR3 is made up of 13 amino acids. The J segment lost 5 bases and the V segment lost 3 bases, leaving 3 bases of the junction unmatched. Germline V lookup: CDR1 MDHEN, CDR2 SYDVKM. The chain's CDR3 is CASSLGQSYGYTF. For the CDR3, the DNA is TGTGCCAGCAGTTTGGGACAGTCTTATGGCTACACCTTC.

The CDR3 loop is CASSLAGGHYYGYTF. CDR3 sequence (DNA): TGTGCCAGCAGCTTAGCGGGGGGGCACTACTATGGCTACACCTTC. The chain carries TRBV7-8 and TRBJ1-2; possible D gene TRBD1, 6 bases. The germline gives CDR1 SGHVS, CDR2 FQNEAQ. Trimming stripped 0 bases from V and 3 bases from J, with 11 bases between. The CDR3 is made up of 15 amino acids.

The rearrangement joins TRBV2 to TRBJ2-7; 9 positions agree with TRBD2. The V gene's germline CDR1 is SNHLY and CDR2 FYNNEI. V was pared by 4 bases and J by 1 base, with 2 bases of the junction left unmatched. This CDR3 has 14 amino acids. For the CDR3, the DNA is TGTGCCAGCAGTGCTAGCGGGATTTCCTACGAGCAGTACTTC. Translated, it gives CASSASGISYEQYF.

The rearrangement uses TRBV20-1 and TRBJ2-7, with TRBD2 as a possible D gene (5 bases). The V and J ends lost 3 bases and 0 bases respectively, with 9 bases between them. This CDR3 region has 13 residues. Germline CDR1 and CDR2: DFQATT and SNEGSKA (reference sequence). Here the CDR3 reads CSASRGLSYEQYF. The DNA for the CDR3 is TGCAGTGCTAGTCGCGGGCTCTCCTACGAGCAGTACTTC.

The chain joins TRBV4-1 to TRBJ1-3; no firm D call. The V gene lost 6 bases and the J gene lost 0 bases, with 12 bases spanning the gap. This CDR3 is 15 amino acids long. Germline V CDR1 and CDR2: MGHRA, YSYEKL. CDR3 DNA sequence: TGCGCCAGCAGTCAGACTCCCAGCTCTGGAAACACCATATATTTT. This codes for CASSQTPSSGNTIYF.

This clone appeared a single time. The chain is built from TRBV2 and TRBJ2-1, with D perhaps matching TRBD2 (5 bases). V lost 3 bases and J 9 bases, leaving 9 bases between the germline ends. Germline V lookup: CDR1 SNHLY, CDR2 FYNNEI. There are 12 residues in the CDR3. As DNA, the CDR3 is TGTGCCAGCAGTGATTTAGCGCGTGAGCAGTTCTTC. The encoded protein is CASSDLAREQFF.

The chain carries TRBV4-2 and TRBJ1-5; D call uncertain. Trimming removed 8 bases from V and 4 bases from J, with 12 bases in between. This CDR3 is 13 amino acids long. The germline V gene encodes CDR1 LGHNA and CDR2 YNFKEQ. The CDR3 sequence: CASSTLLNQPQHF. Here the CDR3 DNA reads TGTGCCAGCTCTACCCTCCTAAATCAGCCCCAGCATTTT.

This clone is a singleton in its sample. The chain couples TRBV5-1 to TRBJ2-1, with a tentative D call TRBD2 (7 bases). Trimming cost V 2 bases and J 3 bases, with 12 bases left between them. This CDR3 is built from 15 residues. The germline gives CDR1 SGHRS, CDR2 YFSETQ. The CDR3: CASSLGGTIYNEQFF. CDR3 bases: TGCGCCAGCAGCTTAGGGGGGACTATCTACAATGAGCAGTTCTTC. Variable domain in full (rest from reference TRBV5-1 and TRBJ2-1): KAGVTQTPRYLIKTRGQQVTLSCSPISGHRSVSWYQQTPGQGLQFLFEYFSETQRNKGNFPGRFSGRQFSNSRSEMNVSTLELGDSALYLCASSLGGTIYNEQFFGPGTRLTVL.

For the CDR3, the DNA is TGTGCCAGCAGCCAGGGACAGCCTAATCAGCCCCAGCATTTT. This codes for CASSQGQPNQPQHF. The chain carries TRBV7-2 and TRBJ1-5; 7 bases align to TRBD1. The CDR3 is 14 residues long. Losses at the gene ends were 5 bases for V and 4 bases for J; bases not matched to a gene: 5. CDR1 is SGHTA and CDR2 is FQGNSA in the germline V gene.

This clone occurred once. This rearrangement joins TRBV6-5 to TRBJ2-5; D ambiguous. Germline-derived CDR1 and CDR2 are MNHEY and SVGAGI. The CDR3 totals 14 residues. V dropped 7 bases and J dropped 1 base, with 13 bases sitting between them. The CDR3 region has the DNA TGTGCCAGCACCCTACCGACACCCCAAGAGACCCAGTACTTC. It specifies CASTLPTPQETQYF.

The V gene is TRBV6-5, the J gene TRBJ1-3; a weak D match, TRBD1 (6 bases). In germline, CDR1 is MNHEY, CDR2 SVGAGI. Trimming took off 5 bases at V and 2 bases at J, with 13 bases between the two ends. This CDR3 region has 15 residues. The CDR3 nucleotides read TGTGCCAGCAGTACGGGAGGGGGAACTGGAAACACCATATATTTT. Translated: CASSTGGGTGNTIYF.

The chain has TRBV5-6 and TRBJ1-2; a possible D gene is TRBD1 (5 bases). The germline CDR1 and CDR2 sequences are SGHDT and YYEEEE. Between the trimmed V and J ends, which lost 5 bases and 3 bases, there was a span of 17 bases. The CDR3 is 15 amino acids. CDR3 region: CASRMGRGWYYGYTF. CDR3 coding DNA: TGTGCCAGCAGGATGGGACGGGGGTGGTACTATGGCTACACCTTC. The full variable domain, with the rest looked up from reference TRBV5-6 and TRBJ1-2, is DAGVTQSPTHLIKTRGQQVTLRCSPKSGHDTVSWYQQALGQGPQFIFQYYEEEERQRGNFPDRFSGHQFPNYSSELNVNALLLGDSALYLCASRMGRGWYYGYTFGSGTRLTVV.

This clone was observed a single time. J is TRBJ2-2 and V is TRBV2; D remains ambiguous. The CDR3 spans 15 residues. V lost 4 bases and J lost 0, with 9 bases in between. CDR1 is SNHLY, CDR2 FYNNEI, per germline. This CDR3 is CASSVYRPNTGELFF. For the CDR3, the DNA is TGTGCCAGCAGTGTCTACAGACCGAACACCGGGGAGCTGTTTTTT.

In this sample, this clone turned up once. This chain joins TRBV19 and TRBJ1-2; 8 bases are shared with TRBD1. The J segment lost 8 bases and the V segment lost 7 bases, leaving 6 bases of the junction unmatched. The CDR3 runs to 12 residues. CDR1 and CDR2 (germline): LNHDA, SQIVND (reference sequence). CDR3 sequence reads: CASNQGAGGYTF. The CDR3, as DNA: TGTGCCAGTAATCAGGGGGCCGGGGGCTACACCTTC. The full variable domain, with the rest looked up from reference TRBV19 and TRBJ1-2, is DGGITQSPKYLFRKEGQNVTLSCEQNLNHDAMYWYRQDPGQGLRLIYYSQIVNDFQKGDIAEGYSVSREKKESFPLTVTSAQKNPTAFYLCASNQGAGGYTFGSGTRLTVV.

The chain links TRBV15 to TRBJ2-1, with D maybe TRBD2 (5 bases). There are 15 residues in the CDR3. Germline V gene sequence: CDR1 LNHNV, CDR2 YYDKDF (reference sequence). Trimming stripped 0 bases from V and 5 bases from J, with 11 bases between. CDR3 loop: CATSRDYGLNNEQFF. Written as DNA, the CDR3 is TGTGCCACCAGCAGAGACTATGGACTCAACAATGAGCAGTTCTTC.

CDR3 coding DNA: TGTGCCAGCAGCTTAGACGGGAGCCGGAACACCGGGGAGCTGTTTTTT. Translating it yields CASSLDGSRNTGELFF. The chain employs TRBV7-2 and TRBJ2-2; maybe TRBD2 (6 bases). This CDR3 contains 16 residues. Per the germline V gene, CDR1 is SGHTA and CDR2 is FQGNSA. Trimming shortened V by 1 base and J by 1 base, and 10 bases separated the two germline ends. The full variable domain, rest sourced from reference TRBV7-2 and TRBJ2-2, is GAGVSQSPSNKVTEKGKDVELRCDPISGHTALYWYRQSLGQGLEFLIYFQGNSAPDKSGLPSDRFSAERTGGSVSTLTIQRTQQEDSAVYLCASSLDGSRNTGELFFGEGSRLTVL.

The table lists this clone with a few counts. This chain connects TRBV5-5 to TRBJ2-2; D is possibly TRBD1 (7 bases). The length of the CDR3 is 13 residues. The V end was cut by 3 bases, the J end by 6 bases, with 9 bases between. In germline, CDR1 is SGHKS, CDR2 YYEKEE (reference sequence). In DNA, the CDR3 is TGTGCCAGCAGCTCCAGGGGGGCCGGGGAGCTGTTTTTT. This codes for CASSSRGAGELFF.

The chain uses TRBV25-1 and TRBJ2-7, with D uncertain. There are 12 residues in the CDR3. Trimming removed 2 bases at V and 9 bases at J, with 11 bases between. Germline lookup yields CDR1 MGHDK and CDR2 SYGVNS. CDR3 sequence: CASSEQAFAQYF. The CDR3 DNA follows: TGTGCCAGCAGTGAACAGGCTTTTGCGCAGTACTTC.

Only one count was recorded for this clone. The chain links TRBV6-2 or TRBV6-3 to TRBJ1-1; D is possibly TRBD1 (6 bases). V shed 0 bases and J shed 4 bases, with 12 bases lying between them. Germline lookup yields CDR1 MNHEY and CDR2 SVGEGT. This CDR3 comprises 15 residues. The chain's CDR3 is CASSYSRGLGTEAFF. DNA for the CDR3: TGTGCCAGCAGTTACTCGAGGGGGTTGGGCACTGAAGCTTTCTTT.